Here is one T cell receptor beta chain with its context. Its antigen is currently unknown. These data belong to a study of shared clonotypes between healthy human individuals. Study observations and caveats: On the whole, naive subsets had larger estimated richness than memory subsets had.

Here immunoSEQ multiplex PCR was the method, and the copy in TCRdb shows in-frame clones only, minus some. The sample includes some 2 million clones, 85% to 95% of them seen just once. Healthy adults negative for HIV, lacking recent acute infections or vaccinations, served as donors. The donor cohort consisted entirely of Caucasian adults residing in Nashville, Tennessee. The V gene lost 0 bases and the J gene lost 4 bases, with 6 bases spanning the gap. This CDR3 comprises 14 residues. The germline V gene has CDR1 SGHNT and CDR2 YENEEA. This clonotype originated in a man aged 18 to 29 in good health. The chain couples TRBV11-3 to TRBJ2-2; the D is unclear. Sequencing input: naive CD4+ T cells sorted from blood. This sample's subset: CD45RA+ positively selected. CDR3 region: CASSLDGPTGELFF. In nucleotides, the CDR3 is TGTGCCAGCAGCTTAGATGGCCCCACCGGGGAGCTGTTTTTT.